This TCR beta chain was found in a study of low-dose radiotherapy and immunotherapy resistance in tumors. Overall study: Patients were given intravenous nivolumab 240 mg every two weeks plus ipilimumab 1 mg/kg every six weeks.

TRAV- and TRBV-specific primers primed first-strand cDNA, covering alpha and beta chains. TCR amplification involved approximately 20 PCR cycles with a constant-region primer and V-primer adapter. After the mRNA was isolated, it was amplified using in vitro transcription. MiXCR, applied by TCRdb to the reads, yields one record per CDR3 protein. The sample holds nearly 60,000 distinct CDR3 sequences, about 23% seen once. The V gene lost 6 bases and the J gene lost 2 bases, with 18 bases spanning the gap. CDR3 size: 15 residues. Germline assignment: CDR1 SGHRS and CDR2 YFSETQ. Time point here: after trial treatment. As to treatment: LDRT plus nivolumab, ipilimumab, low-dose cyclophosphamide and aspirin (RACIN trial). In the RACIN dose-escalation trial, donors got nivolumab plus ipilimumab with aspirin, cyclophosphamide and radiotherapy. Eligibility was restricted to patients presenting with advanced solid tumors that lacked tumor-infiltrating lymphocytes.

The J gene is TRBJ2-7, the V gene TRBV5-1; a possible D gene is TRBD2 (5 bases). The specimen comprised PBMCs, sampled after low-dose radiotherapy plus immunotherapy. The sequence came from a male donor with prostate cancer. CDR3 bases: TGCGCCAGCAAGTTCAGCGAGGGCAGCGCCTACGAGCAGTACTTC. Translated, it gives CASKFSEGSAYEQYF.